This TCR beta chain originates from a study of T cell repertoires in cytomegalovirus infection. General study results and limits: Adding up the frequency of public TCR beta families identified people who carried CMV plus the relevant HLA. Predominance within the ex vivo response was attributable to HLA-C-restricted CMV-specific TCR beta clonotypes.

This clonotype was counted ten times or more. Its antigen is unknown. The CDR3 has 14 amino acids. The V and J ends lost 5 bases and 2 bases, in that order; junction bases with no gene match: 5. Germline V gives CDR1 SGHTA, CDR2 FQGNSA. TCRdb re-derived calls from the reads in MiXCR, one entry per CDR3 protein. Seen here are around 74,000 distinct CDR3 sequences, 3% to 4.5% observed once, and the top ten hold under 5.5%. This clonotype was obtained from a human donor in good health (CMV status not recorded). Some clones in this sample may be carry-over from other donors' samples. V is TRBV7-2 and J is TRBJ2-5, with 7 bases fitting TRBD2. The sequenced sample consisted of PBMCs. Written as DNA, the CDR3 is TGTGCCAGCAGCCAAATGCGGGGGCAAGAGACCCAGTACTTC. Protein product: CASSQMRGQETQYF.